This TCR beta chain is drawn from a study of blood T cell repertoires in COVID-19. Across the whole study: Donors in the United States, Italy and Spain gave samples during acute or convalescent COVID-19.

The germline V gene has CDR1 SGHKS and CDR2 YYEKEE (reference sequence). The germline V and J ends were trimmed by 3 bases and 1 base, with 8 bases remaining between them. This CDR3 is built from 13 residues. In the authors' methods: Cell counts per sample came from amplifying reference gene primers. Method: immunoSEQ multiplex PCR; TCRdb's copy keeps in-frame clones and lacks some. V and J calls plus clone size are reproduced from that table; the DNA served to infer D and trimming. The sample lists under 400,000 clones, 88% occurring once. Specimen: peripheral blood. The TCR comes from a woman in her twenties or thirties with COVID-19, enrolled during active disease. The chain carries TRBV5-5 and TRBJ2-7, with D perhaps TRBD1 (5 bases). In DNA, the CDR3 is TGTGCCAGCAGCTCTTGGACATCCTACGAGCAGTACGTC. Translated, it gives CASSSWTSYEQYV.